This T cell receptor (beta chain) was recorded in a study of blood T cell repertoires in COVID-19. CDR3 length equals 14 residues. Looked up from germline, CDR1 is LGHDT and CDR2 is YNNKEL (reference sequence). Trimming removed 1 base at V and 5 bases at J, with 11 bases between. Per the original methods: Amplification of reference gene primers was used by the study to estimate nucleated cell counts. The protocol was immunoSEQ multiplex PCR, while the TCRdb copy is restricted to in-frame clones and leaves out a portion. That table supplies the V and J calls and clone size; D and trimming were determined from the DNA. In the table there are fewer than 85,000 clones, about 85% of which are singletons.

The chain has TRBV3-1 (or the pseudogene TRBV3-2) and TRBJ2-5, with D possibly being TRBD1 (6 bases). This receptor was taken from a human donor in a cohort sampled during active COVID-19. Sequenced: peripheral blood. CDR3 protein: CASSQGHGGETQYF. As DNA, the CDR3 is TGTGCCAGCAGCCAAGGGCATGGGGGCGAGACCCAGTACTTC.